This entry lists 12 T cell receptor beta chains sequenced from one sample in a study of CD8+CD57+ T cells in acquired aplastic anemia. Sequencing was done on patients that had shown CD8+CD57+ cell expansion by flow cytometry. Profiles of TCR beta VDJ and CDR3 were generated from a genomic DNA template. Each CDR3 protein gets one entry after TCRdb re-called the reads with MiXCR. The profile shows approximately 95,000 distinct CDR3 sequences, about 66% of them singletons. Sequenced: sorted CD4+, CD8+, or CD8+CD57+ T cells (not recorded which) from PBMCs. These receptors were collected from a human donor with aplastic anemia.

The rearrangement uses TRBV10-3 and TRBJ1-6; 7 bases are shared with TRBD1. The CDR3 is made up of 14 amino acids. V lost 4 bases, J lost 12 bases, and 9 bases stayed unmatched. The germline CDR1 and CDR2 sequences are ENHRY and SYGVKD. The CDR3 region is CAISVGTVLEPLHF. The CDR3 DNA reads TGTGCCATCAGTGTTGGGACAGTATTAGAACCCCTCCACTTT.

The chain carries TRBV20-1 and TRBJ2-1; 9 bases are a match to TRBD1. Unmatched junction bases numbered 5, after V lost 3 bases and J lost 2 bases. CDR1 and CDR2 (germline): DFQATT, SNEGSKA (reference sequence). The CDR3 loop spans 15 amino acids. CDR3 loop: CSASFRDRAYNEQFF. CDR3 in DNA: TGCAGTGCTAGCTTCCGGGACAGGGCCTACAATGAGCAGTTCTTC.

This rearrangement joins TRBV24-1 to TRBJ2-7; no definite D call. This CDR3 is built from 12 residues. V lost 11 bases and J lost 3, with 13 bases in between. CDR1 is KGHDR and CDR2 is SFDVKD in the germline V gene. CDR3 region: CASSSQLYEQYF. In DNA, the CDR3 is TGTGCCAGCAGCTCGCAACTCTACGAGCAGTACTTC.

The chain joins TRBV19 to TRBJ2-1; 12 positions match TRBD2. CDR3 length: 15 amino acids. Germline CDR1 and CDR2: LNHDA and SQIVND (reference sequence). Losses at the gene ends were 4 bases for V and 4 bases for J; bases not matched to a gene: 2. The CDR3 DNA follows: TGTGCCAGTAGTAGGACTAGCGGGGTTTACAATGAGCAGTTCTTC. Amino acid sequence: CASSRTSGVYNEQFF.

This clonotype was counted only a few times. CDR3 DNA sequence: TGTGCCAGTAGTAAGGGGGGAACAGAGACCCAGTACTTC. Its translation: CASSKGGTETQYF. The rearrangement joins TRBV19 to TRBJ2-5, with D perhaps matching TRBD1 or TRBD2 (6 bases each). V lost 4 bases and J lost 4, with 10 bases in between. This CDR3 has 13 amino acids. Germline V gene sequence: CDR1 LNHDA, CDR2 SQIVND (reference sequence).

The chain combines TRBV19 with TRBJ1-5, with D possibly TRBD1 on 5 matching bases. The V end lost 3 bases, the J end lost 0 bases, and 6 bases lay between the germline ends. There are 14 residues in the CDR3. Germline V gives CDR1 LNHDA, CDR2 SQIVND (reference sequence). CDR3 region: CASSMGDSNQPQHF. CDR3 in DNA: TGTGCCAGTAGTATGGGGGATAGCAATCAGCCCCAGCATTTT.

About this clonotype itself: Germline and junction disagree at one end, which may indicate a read error. The CDR3 bases are TGTGCCACCAGTGATTTTGGGTACGAGCGGTACTTC. Protein product: CATSDFGYERYF. This rearrangement joins TRBV24-1 to TRBJ2-7; unclear D gene. Germline loops: CDR1 KGHDR, CDR2 SFDVKD. The CDR3 covers 12 residues.

This rearrangement joins TRBV24-1 to TRBJ2-5; maybe TRBD1 (6 bases). The CDR3 is 15 amino acids. V lost 4 bases and J 4 bases, leaving 15 bases between the germline ends. From germline, CDR1 is KGHDR and CDR2 SFDVKD. The CDR3 protein is CATSDSTGSGETQYF. Written as DNA, the CDR3 is TGTGCCACCAGTGACTCGACAGGTTCTGGAGAGACCCAGTACTTC.

This clonotype has a handful of counts. This rearrangement joins TRBV7-9 to TRBJ2-7; D perhaps matches TRBD1 (5 bases). Deletions cut 3 bases from V and 2 bases from J, with 8 bases between. The CDR3 sequence is 13 residues long. Looked up from germline, CDR1 is SEHNR and CDR2 is FQNEAQ (reference sequence). The CDR3 DNA reads as TGTGCCAGCAGCTTGCAGGGTGCCTACGAGCAGTACTTC. It is translated as CASSLQGAYEQYF.

This clonotype was picked up a small number of times. The chain has TRBV20-1 and TRBJ2-5; D ambiguous. Germline loops: CDR1 DFQATT, CDR2 SNEGSKA (reference sequence). The CDR3 contains 14 residues. With 4 bases removed from V and 1 base from J, the gap between germline ends came to 13 bases. CDR3 protein: CSANDGRAQETQYF. Written as DNA, the CDR3 is TGCAGTGCTAATGACGGACGGGCCCAAGAGACCCAGTACTTC.

This clonotype was counted a single time. J is TRBJ1-6 and V is TRBV2, with D unclear. V lost 7 bases and J lost 9, with 16 bases in between. Germline CDR1 is SNHLY and CDR2 is FYNNEI. CDR3 size: 14 residues. The CDR3 region is CASNSVRKSSPLHF. The CDR3 coding sequence is TGTGCCAGCAACAGCGTCAGGAAGAGTTCACCCCTCCACTTT.

This chain links TRBV24-1 with TRBJ2-5, with 10 positions matching TRBD2. The germline CDR1 and CDR2 sequences are KGHDR and SFDVKD. The V gene end was trimmed by 2 bases and the J gene end by 4 bases; junction bases not matched to a gene: 3. This CDR3 contains 15 residues. CDR3: CATSDSRTSGETQYF. Written as DNA, the CDR3 is TGTGCCACCAGTGATTCCAGGACTAGCGGAGAGACCCAGTACTTC.